Listed below are T cell receptor beta chains from one sample, sequenced in a study of control samples from healthy donors and cancer patients. Only in-frame clones appear in the TCRdb table, and some are missing; sequencing was by immunoSEQ multiplex PCR. The data contain about 140,000 clones, 85% to 90% of them singletons. The sequenced sample was blood. Source of these receptors: a man between 18 and 29 years old in good health. Each CDR3 is given with its conserved first and last residue. D genes are given only for firm matches. Where a row states a size, it is once, few, many or the class of an expanded clone; other rows omit it.

j_gene	abundance	d_gene	len	v_gene	CDR3aa	CDR3nt
TRBJ1-6	-	TRBD1	14	TRBV10-3	CAISPPGQGSPLHF	TGTGCCATCAGTCCACCGGGACAGGGCTCACCCCTCCACTTT
TRBJ2-5	once	TRBD2	15	TRBV5-4	CASRVSGGFQETQYF	TGTGCCAGCAGAGTTAGCGGGGGGTTCCAAGAGACCCAGTACTTC
TRBJ2-5	-	TRBD1	13	TRBV7-2	CASSVGQLETQYF	TGTGCCAGCAGCGTGGGACAGTTGGAGACCCAGTACTTC
TRBJ2-5	-	TRBD2	16	TRBV13	CASSLGLAGRRETQYF	TGTGCCAGCAGCTTAGGACTAGCGGGGCGAAGGGAGACCCAGTACTTC
TRBJ2-2	-	-	14	TRBV30	CAWRGVDLVGELFF	TGTGCCTGGAGGGGGGTAGATTTAGTCGGGGAGCTGTTTTTT
TRBJ2-5	once	-	12	TRBV3-1/TRBV3-2	CASSHAEETQYF	TGTGCCAGCAGCCATGCAGAGGAGACCCAGTACTTC
TRBJ1-3	-	-	15	TRBV4-3	CASSQDRAGRNTIYF	TGCGCCAGCAGCCAAGATCGGGCAGGTAGAAACACCATATATTTT
TRBJ2-2	-	-	15	TRBV6-2/TRBV6-3	CASSSPGVSTGELFF	TGTGCCAGCAGTTCCCCAGGGGTGAGCACCGGGGAGCTGTTTTTT
TRBJ2-1	-	TRBD2	15	TRBV19	CASSLSGGLLHEQFF	TGTGCCAGTAGTCTGAGCGGGGGGCTCCTCCATGAGCAGTTCTTC
TRBJ1-1	-	TRBD1	15	TRBV6-2/TRBV6-3	CASSHRQGMDTEAFF	TGTGCCAGCAGTCACCGACAGGGTATGGACACTGAAGCTTTCTTT
TRBJ2-5	few	TRBD2	15	TRBV30	CAWRYPGLEAETQYF	TGTGCCTGGAGATACCCCGGACTAGAGGCGGAGACCCAGTACTTC
TRBJ1-1	-	-	13	TRBV28	CASSLVFETEAFF	TGTGCCAGCAGTTTAGTATTTGAGACTGAAGCTTTCTTT
TRBJ1-5	-	-	13	TRBV30	CAWSVGQNQPQHF	TGTGCCTGGAGTGTCGGGCAGAATCAGCCCCAGCATTTT
TRBJ2-1	-	TRBD2	17	TRBV5-4	CASSRSSGGVPYNEQFF	TGTGCCAGCAGCCGTTCTAGCGGGGGGGTCCCCTACAATGAGCAGTTCTTC
TRBJ2-2	-	-	15	TRBV5-8	CASSFLSGGAGELFF	TGTGCCAGCAGCTTTTTAAGCGGTGGGGCCGGGGAGCTGTTTTTT
TRBJ2-3	-	-	16	TRBV5-6	CASSQWVSSSTDTQYF	TGTGCCAGCAGCCAATGGGTGTCTTCAAGCACAGATACGCAGTATTTT
TRBJ2-1	-	TRBD1	14	TRBV5-8	CASSFQQGVNEQFF	TGTGCCAGCAGCTTCCAACAGGGGGTGAATGAGCAGTTCTTC
TRBJ2-3	-	TRBD1	15	TRBV6-2/TRBV6-3	CASSYDRGLTDTQYF	TGTGCCAGCAGTTACGACAGGGGACTCACAGATACGCAGTATTTT
TRBJ1-1	-	-	13	TRBV9	CASSVEGNTEAFF	TGTGCCAGCAGCGTAGAGGGGAACACTGAAGCTTTCTTT
TRBJ2-3	-	TRBD1	18	TRBV24-1	CATSDPDRDPFSTDTQYF	TGTGCCACCAGTGACCCGGACAGGGACCCCTTCAGCACAGATACGCAGTATTTT
TRBJ1-5	-	-	13	TRBV7-2	CASSLAWEQPQHF	TGTGCCAGCAGCTTAGCGTGGGAACAGCCCCAGCATTTT